This entry lists 10 T cell receptor beta chains sequenced from one sample in a study of T and B cells in COVID-19 patients. From blood, about 250-500 ng of genomic DNA served as TRB template. Multiplex PCR with BIOMED2 TRB-A/B primer pools amplified TRB rearrangements. TCRdb passed the multiplex PCR reads through MiXCR, listing each CDR3 protein once. The sample lists around 13,000 distinct CDR3 sequences; about 25% were seen once. The material sequenced was blood. Receptors were obtained from a human donor who had recovered from COVID-19.

Details on this clonotype: A much larger clone lies a single base off, so this may be a read error. The conserved phenylalanine or tryptophan is not found at the CDR3 terminus, so this likely reflects a read error. The chain couples TRBV5-1 to TRBJ2-5, with a weak D call TRBD1 (5 bases). V shed 0 bases and J shed 5 bases, with 17 bases lying between them. Germline assignment: CDR1 SGHRS and CDR2 YFSETQ. The CDR3 spans 16 residues. The CDR3: CASSLGSRVLMETQYL. DNA for the CDR3: TGCGCCAGCAGCTTGGGGTCCAGGGTATTAATGGAGACCCAGTACTTA.

The chain couples TRBV6-1 to TRBJ1-1; TRBD1 matches 9 bases. Germline values: CDR1 MNHNS, CDR2 SASEGT. The CDR3 spans 17 residues. After removal of 3 bases from V and 1 base from J, the junction contained 9 bases not matched to a gene. The CDR3 bases are TGTGCCAGCAGTGATGACAGGGGGAGAAAGGGGAACACTGAAGCTTTCTTT. This sequence encodes CASSDDRGRKGNTEAFF.

This clonotype was counted many times. The J gene is TRBJ2-7, the V gene TRBV6-6; 9 bases agree with TRBD2. There are 15 residues in the CDR3. Germline trimming cut 0 bases from V and 3 bases from J; bases unmatched to any gene: 3. The germline V gene has CDR1 MNHNY and CDR2 SVGAGI (reference sequence). The CDR3 coding sequence is TGTGCCAGCAGTTACTCGGAGACTAGCGGCTACGAGCAGTACTTC. This codes for CASSYSETSGYEQYF.

This clonotype was detected ten times or more. The V gene is TRBV27, the J gene TRBJ2-7, with D tentatively TRBD1 (6 bases). From germline, CDR1 is MNHEY and CDR2 SMNVEV (reference sequence). The CDR3 is 15 amino acids. Trimming took off 4 bases at V and 0 bases at J, with 13 bases between the two ends. This CDR3 reads CASSSRQASSYEQYF. Written as DNA, the CDR3 is TGTGCCAGCAGTTCACGACAGGCCAGCTCCTACGAGCAGTACTTC.

The table lists this clonotype with many counts. The chain uses TRBV18 and TRBJ2-7; D may be TRBD1 (5 bases). The CDR3 is 15 amino acids. CDR1 is KGHSH, CDR2 LQKENI, per germline. The V gene lost 3 bases and the J gene lost 7 bases, with 19 bases spanning the gap. CDR3 loop: CASSPTGQNGNEQYF. CDR3 sequence (DNA): TGTGCCAGCTCACCGACTGGACAAAATGGGAATGAGCAGTACTTC. Together with reference TRBV18 and TRBJ2-7, the CDR3 gives the full variable domain: NAGVMQNPRHLVRRRGQEARLRCSPMKGHSHVYWYRQLPEEGLKFMVYLQKENIIDESGMPKERFSAEFPKEGPSILRIQQVVRGDSAAYFCASSPTGQNGNEQYFGPGTRLTVT.

This clonotype ranks as medium-sized (0.01 to 0.1%). The CDR3 reads CASSTRTPTADYGYTF. In DNA, the CDR3 is TGTGCCAGTAGTACGAGGACACCGACAGCTGACTATGGCTACACCTTC. This chain uses TRBV19 with TRBJ1-2; possible D gene TRBD1, 5 bases. Germline CDR1 LNHDA, CDR2 SQIVND (reference sequence). The CDR3 length is 16 residues. The germline V and J ends were trimmed by 4 bases and 3 bases, with 18 bases remaining between them.

In this sample, this clonotype turned up many times. The chain couples TRBV18 to TRBJ2-2, with 12 bases that match TRBD1. Trimming cost V 8 bases and J 4 bases; bases outside gene matches: 8. The CDR3 runs 16 residues. The germline gives CDR1 KGHSH, CDR2 LQKENI. CDR3 amino acids: CASRAGQGATTGELFF. Here the CDR3 DNA reads TGTGCCAGCCGCGCGGGACAGGGGGCGACCACCGGGGAGCTGTTTTTT.

This clonotype was observed at least ten times. The V and J genes are TRBV5-4 and TRBJ1-4; D remains ambiguous. CDR3 length equals 15 residues. V was pared by 1 base and J by 0 bases, with 7 bases between. Germline loops: CDR1 SGHNT, CDR2 YYREEE (reference sequence). CDR3 sequence (DNA): TGTGCCAGCAGCTTGTACGGCTCAACTAATGAAAAACTGTTTTTT. This gives the protein CASSLYGSTNEKLFF.

This chain uses TRBV6-1 with TRBJ1-6, with D perhaps TRBD1 (5 bases). This CDR3 region has 15 residues. CDR1 and CDR2 (germline): MNHNS, SASEGT. V gave up 1 base and J gave up 5 bases, with 9 bases separating them. The CDR3 is CASSEGAGDNSPLHF. The CDR3 region has the DNA TGTGCCAGCAGTGAAGGGGCGGGGGATAATTCACCCCTCCACTTT.

Within the sample, this clonotype is medium-sized. This rearrangement joins TRBV19 to TRBJ1-1; TRBD1 is a possible D gene (5 bases). Trimming stripped 0 bases from V and 0 bases from J, with 14 bases between. The CDR3 spans 17 residues. Germline V gives CDR1 LNHDA, CDR2 SQIVND (reference sequence). CDR3 sequence reads: CASSIDGTTLMNTEAFF. As DNA, the CDR3 is TGTGCCAGTAGTATAGACGGGACCACCCTTATGAACACTGAAGCTTTCTTT. The whole variable domain, filled in from reference TRBV19 and TRBJ1-1, reads DGGITQSPKYLFRKEGQNVTLSCEQNLNHDAMYWYRQDPGQGLRLIYYSQIVNDFQKGDIAEGYSVSREKKESFPLTVTSAQKNPTAFYLCASSIDGTTLMNTEAFFGQGTRLTVV.